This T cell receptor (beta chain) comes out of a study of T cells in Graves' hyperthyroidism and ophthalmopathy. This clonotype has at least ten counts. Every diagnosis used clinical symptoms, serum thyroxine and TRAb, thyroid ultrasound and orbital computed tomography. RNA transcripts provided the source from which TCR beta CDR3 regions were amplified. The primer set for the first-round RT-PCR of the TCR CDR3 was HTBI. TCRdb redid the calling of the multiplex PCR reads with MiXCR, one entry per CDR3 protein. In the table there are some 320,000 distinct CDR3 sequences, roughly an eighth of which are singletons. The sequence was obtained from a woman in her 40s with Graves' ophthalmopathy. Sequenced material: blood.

The DNA for the CDR3 is TGTGCCAGCAGCCAACCGGGACGGCAGAACACTGAAGCTTTCTTT. This encodes CASSQPGRQNTEAFF. The chain employs TRBV7-8 and TRBJ1-1, with D possibly TRBD1 on 5 matching bases. Trimming cost V 5 bases and J 1 base, with 14 bases left between them. CDR3 length: 15 amino acids. Germline CDR1 is SGHVS and CDR2 is FQNEAQ.